The rows below give T cell receptor beta chains drawn from one sample of a study of CD8+CD57+ T cells in acquired aplastic anemia. TCRdb fed the reads into MiXCR, producing one record per CDR3 protein. The data show about 120,000 distinct CDR3 sequences, with over 30% seen just once and 2.6% held by the top ten. The sample consisted of sorted CD4+, CD8+, or CD8+CD57+ T cells (not recorded which) from PBMCs. The receptors were sampled from a human donor with aplastic anemia. Each CDR3 is given with its conserved first and last residue. D genes are given only for firm matches. Where a row states a size, it is once, few, many or the class of an expanded clone; other rows omit it.

v_gene,abundance,j_gene,d_gene,CDR3aa,CDR3nt
TRBV5-4,many,TRBJ2-5,TRBD2,CASSLVSLAGRSQETQYF,TGTGCCAGCAGCTTGGTTTCCCTAGCGGGGAGGTCCCAAGAGACCCAGTACTTC
TRBV4-3,few,TRBJ1-2,.,CASSRAMLAGRTAGYTF,TGCGCCAGCAGCCGTGCCATGCTGGCTGGGCGGACGGCTGGCTACACCTTC
TRBV19,.,TRBJ2-1,.,CASSMREFF,TGTGCCAGTAGTATGAGGGAGTTCTTC
TRBV9,.,TRBJ2-1,.,CASSPLSLSGDNNEQFF,TGTGCCAGCAGCCCCCTAAGTTTAAGCGGGGACAACAATGAGCAGTTCTTC
TRBV3-1,.,TRBJ1-2,TRBD1,CASLGSGTVANYGYTF,TGTGCCAGCTTAGGCAGCGGGACAGTAGCTAACTATGGCTACACCTTC
TRBV20-1,many,TRBJ1-6,.,CSAVDRSLHF,TGCAGTGCTGTTGACCGGTCCCTCCACTTT
TRBV7-9,many,TRBJ1-1,.,CASSSGHLLNTEAFF,TGTGCCAGCAGCTCTGGACACCTCCTGAACACTGAAGCTTTCTTT
TRBV15,.,TRBJ1-5,.,CATSGKGHDQPQHF,TGTGCCACCAGCGGCAAGGGGCATGATCAGCCCCAGCATTTT
TRBV13,.,TRBJ1-2,.,CASSLGAGTYGYTF,TGTGCCAGCAGCTTAGGAGCAGGGACCTATGGCTACACCTTC
TRBV10-3,.,TRBJ1-2,.,CAISESAGVNYGYTF,TGTGCCATCAGTGAGTCAGCAGGGGTAAACTATGGCTACACCTTC
TRBV29-1,many,TRBJ1-3,.,CSFHASSGNTIYF,TGCAGCTTCCATGCGAGCTCTGGAAACACCATATATTTT
TRBV5-1,.,TRBJ2-1,TRBD2,CASTPSGGNSEQFF,TGCGCCAGCACTCCTAGCGGGGGGAACAGTGAGCAGTTCTTC
TRBV6-1,many,TRBJ1-4,.,CASSDFGRGNEKLFF,TGTGCCAGCAGCGACTTCGGACGGGGTAATGAAAAACTGTTTTTT
TRBV20-1,many,TRBJ2-5,.,CSASRVGNQETQYF,TGCAGTGCTAGCCGGGTGGGGAACCAAGAGACCCAGTACTTC
TRBV5-4,few,TRBJ1-2,TRBD1,CASSETTGGGYGYTF,TGTGCCAGCAGCGAGACCACAGGGGGCGGATATGGCTACACCTTC
TRBV5-1,many,TRBJ2-1,TRBD1,CASSQEVTGGYNEQFF,TGCGCCAGCAGCCAGGAAGTAACAGGGGGTTACAATGAGCAGTTCTTC